A selection of T cell receptor beta chains follows, all from one sample in a study of T cell responses to AZD1222 COVID-19 vaccine. Here immunoSEQ multiplex PCR was the method, and the copy in TCRdb shows in-frame clones only, minus some. Of about 180,000 clones in the sample, approximately 90% were seen once. The source material was peripheral blood, sampled 28 days after the second AZD1222 dose. Every receptor here comes from an adult who received the AZD1222 COVID-19 vaccine. Both conserved end residues are part of each CDR3. The D gene is left open where the match is weak.

-,TRBV4-3,TRBJ2-3,TGCGCCAGCAGCCAAGAATGGCAGATCACAGATACGCAGTATTTT,CASSQEWQITDTQYF
TRBD1,TRBV6-5,TRBJ1-1,TGTGCCAGCAGTCCCACGACAGGGAGAAAAACTGAAGCTTTCTTT,CASSPTTGRKTEAFF
-,TRBV24-1,TRBJ2-1,TGTGCCACCAGTGACCCCTCCGCCTACAATGAGCAGTTCTTC,CATSDPSAYNEQFF
TRBD1,TRBV19,TRBJ2-3,TGTGCCAGCTGTCCGGACAGGAGTACTAGCACAGATACGCAGTATTTT,CASCPDRSTSTDTQYF
TRBD2,TRBV7-9,TRBJ2-7,TGTGCCAGCAAGTGGACTAGCGGCTCCTACGAGCAGTACTTC,CASKWTSGSYEQYF
-,TRBV7-9,TRBJ2-1,TGTGCCAGCAGCTTAGGGGTCTCAAGCAATGAGCAGTTCTTC,CASSLGVSSNEQFF
TRBD1,TRBV19,TRBJ2-1,TGTGCCAGTAGTATAGGGACAGGGCGTAGCAATGAGCAGTTCTTC,CASSIGTGRSNEQFF
-,TRBV30,TRBJ2-5,TGTGCCTGGAGTGCCCAGGTTCAAGAGACCCAGTACTTC,CAWSAQVQETQYF
-,TRBV29-1,TRBJ2-1,TGCAGCGTTGAAACGGGAGCCGGGCCTATCAACAATGAGCAGTTCTTC,CSVETGAGPINNEQFF
-,TRBV27,TRBJ2-7,TGTGCCAGCAGATTCGGCGGCACGGACCCCTACGAGCAGTACTTC,CASRFGGTDPYEQYF